This passage covers 32 T cell receptor beta chains from one sample sequenced in a study of T cell changes during pregnancy in multiple sclerosis. The table came from immunoSEQ multiplex PCR; TCRdb's copy has only in-frame clones and leaves some out. The data show about 14,000 clones, about 92% seen once. Here the sequenced sample was peripheral blood, taken in the second trimester of pregnancy. These receptors were collected from a female donor in good health, enrolled as a control in a pregnancy study.

The CDR3 reads CASSLDLAASTDTQYF. CDR3 sequence (DNA): TGCGCCAGCAGCTTGGACCTGGCGGCAAGCACAGATACGCAGTATTTT. V gene TRBV5-1 combines with J gene TRBJ2-3; no clear D. This CDR3 contains 16 residues. Germline loops: CDR1 SGHRS, CDR2 YFSETQ. Trimming removed 0 bases at V and 0 bases at J, with 11 bases between. The full variable domain, rest sourced from reference TRBV5-1 and TRBJ2-3, is KAGVTQTPRYLIKTRGQQVTLSCSPISGHRSVSWYQQTPGQGLQFLFEYFSETQRNKGNFPGRFSGRQFSNSRSEMNVSTLELGDSALYLCASSLDLAASTDTQYFGPGTRLTVL.

Here the CDR3 reads CASSEGQGADTQYF. CDR3 coding DNA: TGTGCCAGCAGTGAGGGACAGGGGGCAGATACGCAGTATTTT. The chain joins TRBV6-4 to TRBJ2-3; TRBD1 aligns across 11 bases. Germline CDR1 reads MRHNA; CDR2 reads SNTAGT. Unmatched junction bases numbered 0, after V lost 3 bases and J lost 4 bases. The CDR3 is 14 amino acids.

The chain combines TRBV28 with TRBJ2-5; TRBD1 aligns across 8 bases. Trimming cost V 5 bases and J 5 bases; bases outside gene matches: 7. This CDR3 contains 14 residues. CDR1 MDHEN and CDR2 SYDVKM come from the germline V gene. The CDR3 DNA sequence: TGTGCCAGCAGTCCCCAGGGGGCGGGGGAGACCCAGTACTTC. Amino acids: CASSPQGAGETQYF.

The J gene is TRBJ2-1, the V gene TRBV7-2, with D unclear. Trimming stripped 1 base from V and 1 base from J, with 8 bases between. The germline CDR1 and CDR2 sequences are SGHTA and FQGNSA. The CDR3 has 15 amino acids. The CDR3 here is CASSLGTTSYNEQFF. DNA of the CDR3: TGTGCCAGCAGCTTAGGAACGACTTCCTACAATGAGCAGTTCTTC.

The chain couples TRBV11-2 to TRBJ1-1; D gene uncertain. Germline lookup yields CDR1 SGHAT and CDR2 FQNNGV. V gave up 7 bases and J gave up 0 bases, with 21 bases separating them. The CDR3 spans 17 residues. The CDR3 DNA is TGTGCCAGCACCAGTCCCTCTTCCGGGTCAATGAACACTGAAGCTTTCTTT. Translated, it gives CASTSPSSGSMNTEAFF.

The rearrangement uses TRBV18 and TRBJ2-1; TRBD1 aligns across 10 bases. V shed 10 bases and J 3 bases; nucleotides not matched to a gene: 6. The CDR3 runs to 14 residues. The germline V gene has CDR1 KGHSH and CDR2 LQKENI. The CDR3 nucleotides read TGTGCCACCGACGGGACAGGGGACTACAATGAGCAGTTCTTC. Translated, it gives CATDGTGDYNEQFF. The whole variable domain, remainder taken from reference TRBV18 and TRBJ2-1, is NAGVMQNPRHLVRRRGQEARLRCSPMKGHSHVYWYRQLPEEGLKFMVYLQKENIIDESGMPKERFSAEFPKEGPSILRIQQVVRGDSAAYFCATDGTGDYNEQFFGPGTRLTVL.

This chain connects TRBV5-1 to TRBJ1-1; D is perhaps TRBD1 (6 bases). Germline CDR1 is SGHRS and CDR2 is YFSETQ. V lost 5 bases and J lost 0, with 11 bases in between. This CDR3 has 14 residues. The CDR3 nucleotides read TGCGCCAGCAGTTCGACAGGCATGAACACTGAAGCTTTCTTT. Its translation is CASSSTGMNTEAFF. The complete variable domain, with remaining parts taken from reference TRBV5-1 and TRBJ1-1, reads KAGVTQTPRYLIKTRGQQVTLSCSPISGHRSVSWYQQTPGQGLQFLFEYFSETQRNKGNFPGRFSGRQFSNSRSEMNVSTLELGDSALYLCASSSTGMNTEAFFGQGTRLTVV.

The CDR3 protein is CASRGTATNYGYTF. For the CDR3, the DNA is TGTGCCAGCAGGGGGACAGCAACTAACTATGGCTACACCTTC. The V and J genes are TRBV6-5 and TRBJ1-2, with 7 positions matching TRBD1. Per the germline V gene, CDR1 is MNHEY and CDR2 is SVGAGI. J was trimmed by 0 bases and V by 6 bases; bases with no gene match: 4. The CDR3 runs 14 residues.

This clone was picked up one time. The chain combines TRBV2 with TRBJ1-6; unclear D gene. The CDR3 consists of 13 residues. Trimming took 7 bases from V and 7 from J, leaving 11 bases between them. The germline V gene encodes CDR1 SNHLY and CDR2 FYNNEI. The CDR3 DNA follows: TGTGCCAGCAAAGAGGGCGTGAATTCACCCCTCCACTTT. It codes for CASKEGVNSPLHF.

V gene TRBV4-3 combines with J gene TRBJ1-1, with unresolved D. This CDR3 spans 13 amino acids. V was cut by 0 bases and J by 4 bases, with 6 bases left in between. Germline values: CDR1 LGHNA, CDR2 YSLEER. The CDR3 sequence is CASSQEGSTEAFF. CDR3 DNA: TGCGCCAGCAGCCAAGAAGGGAGCACTGAAGCTTTCTTT.

V is TRBV14 and J is TRBJ2-3; 13 nucleotides line up with TRBD2. The CDR3 covers 19 residues. Germline loops: CDR1 SGHDN, CDR2 FVKESK. The V and J ends lost 2 bases and 3 bases, in that order; junction bases with no gene match: 11. The CDR3 loop is CASSQSTMGLAGLTDTQYF. The CDR3, as DNA: TGTGCCAGCAGCCAATCCACAATGGGACTAGCGGGGTTAACAGATACGCAGTATTTT.

The chain employs TRBV6-5 and TRBJ1-2, with a weak D call TRBD1 (5 bases). Germline lookup yields CDR1 MNHEY and CDR2 SVGAGI. The CDR3 has 14 amino acids. Trimming cost V 10 bases and J 3 bases, with 18 bases left between them. CDR3 region: CATPSGGRHYGYTF. The CDR3 DNA is TGTGCCACCCCCTCGGGGGGGAGGCACTATGGCTACACCTTC.

In this sample, this clone turned up once. V and J are TRBV7-2 and TRBJ1-2; D is perhaps TRBD1 (6 bases). V was shortened by 0 bases and J by 6 bases, with 17 bases between the two germline ends. The CDR3 loop spans 16 amino acids. The germline CDR1 and CDR2 sequences are SGHTA and FQGNSA. CDR3 sequence: CASSLARGGVTNGYTF. CDR3 nucleotides: TGTGCCAGCAGCTTAGCGCGGGGGGGCGTAACGAATGGCTACACCTTC.

This clone came up once. This chain connects TRBV5-1 to TRBJ2-2; D remains unclear. The CDR3 sequence is 14 residues long. CDR1 is SGHRS, CDR2 YFSETQ, per germline. V shed 2 bases and J shed 7 bases, with 12 bases lying between them. CDR3: CASSFGIAGGELFF. The CDR3 region has the DNA TGCGCCAGCAGCTTTGGTATAGCCGGCGGGGAGCTGTTTTTT.

The chain couples TRBV7-9 to TRBJ1-2; 9 bases are shared with TRBD1. Germline trimming cut 5 bases from V and 12 bases from J; bases unmatched to any gene: 7. Per germline, CDR1 SEHNR and CDR2 FQNEAQ (reference sequence). The CDR3 has 12 residues. The CDR3 DNA reads TGTGCCAGCAGCGGGGGGGACAGGGAGAACACCTTC. This codes for CASSGGDRENTF.

This clone was picked up a small number of times. This sequence joins TRBV6-5 and TRBJ2-7; maybe TRBD1 (6 bases). Germline V CDR1 and CDR2: MNHEY, SVGAGI. V lost 6 bases and J lost 7, with 10 bases in between. The CDR3 covers 11 residues. The CDR3 nucleotides read TGTGCCAGCAGAGAGGGGGATGAGCAGTACTTC. Encoded protein: CASREGDEQYF.

Concerning this clone: Within the sample, other DNA sequences also encode this same CDR3. The gene calls are TRBV7-2 and TRBJ2-3; 10 nucleotides line up with TRBD2. The CDR3 totals 15 residues. V lost 2 bases to trimming and J lost 6 bases; unmatched junction nucleotides: 5. The germline CDR1 and CDR2 sequences are SGHTA and FQGNSA. The CDR3 nucleotides read TGTGCCAGCAGCTTAAGGGGACTAGCGACCGATACGCAGTATTTT. Its translation is CASSLRGLATDTQYF.

J is TRBJ2-3 and V is TRBV6-5; tentatively, D is TRBD2 (6 bases). The CDR3 sequence is 15 residues long. Deletions cut 0 bases from V and 5 bases from J, with 12 bases between. The germline gives CDR1 MNHEY, CDR2 SVGAGI. In nucleotides, the CDR3 is TGTGCCAGCAGTTACTCGGGAGGCCAAGGAGATACGCAGTATTTT. It yields the protein CASSYSGGQGDTQYF.

The chain combines TRBV7-2 with TRBJ1-4; D is unclear. The CDR3 totals 13 residues. Trimming took 3 bases from V and 4 from J, leaving 6 bases between them. Germline CDR1 SGHTA, CDR2 FQGNSA. The CDR3 coding sequence is TGTGCCAGCAGCTTGAACAGTAATGAAAAACTGTTTTTT. It codes for CASSLNSNEKLFF. Drawing the rest from reference TRBV7-2 and TRBJ1-4, the complete variable domain is GAGVSQSPSNKVTEKGKDVELRCDPISGHTALYWYRQSLGQGLEFLIYFQGNSAPDKSGLPSDRFSAERTGGSVSTLTIQRTQQEDSAVYLCASSLNSNEKLFFGSGTQLSVL.

The chain links TRBV28 to TRBJ1-5; D is perhaps TRBD1 (5 bases). This CDR3 comprises 16 residues. Per germline, CDR1 MDHEN and CDR2 SYDVKM. V lost 5 bases and J 0 bases, leaving 14 bases between the germline ends. CDR3 sequence reads: CASSLRQSYSNQPQHF. The CDR3 coding sequence is TGTGCCAGCAGTCTAAGACAGAGCTATAGCAATCAGCCCCAGCATTTT.

This rearrangement joins TRBV11-3 to TRBJ2-7, with D uncertain. The V gene lost 1 base and the J gene lost 5 bases, with 9 bases spanning the gap. The CDR3 totals 13 residues. CDR1 is SGHNT, CDR2 YENEEA, per germline. In nucleotides, the CDR3 is TGTGCCAGCAGCTTAGTAGTTACCGACGAGCAGTACTTC. Residues: CASSLVVTDEQYF. Combining the CDR3 with reference TRBV11-3 and TRBJ2-7 gives the whole variable domain EAGVVQSPRYKIIEKKQPVAFWCNPISGHNTLYWYLQNLGQGPELLIRYENEEAVDDSQLPKDRFSAERLKGVDSTLKIQPAELGDSAVYLCASSLVVTDEQYFGPGTRLTVT.

This rearrangement joins TRBV19 to TRBJ2-7; tentative D call: TRBD2 (5 bases). The CDR3 extends over 15 amino acids. Trimming shortened V by 5 bases and J by 6 bases, and 20 bases separated the two germline ends. Germline V gene lookup returns CDR1 LNHDA and CDR2 SQIVND (reference sequence). CDR3 DNA: TGTGCCAGTAGTCCGGGGTCCCCCACTACGGCCGAGCAGTACTTC. Translation: CASSPGSPTTAEQYF.

This clone has a single count. The chain recombines TRBV4-2 with TRBJ1-1; no reliable D call. The CDR3 length is 14 residues. CDR1 is LGHNA and CDR2 is YNFKEQ in the germline V gene. Trimming removed 1 base from V and 0 bases from J, with 6 bases in between. The CDR3 reads CASSQVSMNTEAFF. CDR3 sequence (DNA): TGTGCCAGCAGCCAAGTCTCTATGAACACTGAAGCTTTCTTT.

The chain couples TRBV18 to TRBJ2-5; TRBD2 might be the D (5 bases). CDR3 length: 14 residues. V was pared by 3 bases and J by 5 bases, with 13 bases between. Germline CDR1 is KGHSH and CDR2 is LQKENI. DNA for the CDR3: TGTGCCAGCTCACCTGCGTCGGGGAAGGAGACCCAGTACTTC. It yields the protein CASSPASGKETQYF.

The chain links TRBV19 to TRBJ2-4, with 8 bases identical to TRBD2. V was pared by 1 base and J by 9 bases, with 8 bases of the junction left unmatched. This CDR3 is built from 15 residues. The germline V gene has CDR1 LNHDA and CDR2 SQIVND (reference sequence). The CDR3 DNA reads TGTGCCAGTAGTATAGGATCAGCGGGAGCGGGCATTCAGTACTTC. Encoded protein: CASSIGSAGAGIQYF.

The rearrangement links TRBV10-2 to TRBJ2-7; tentatively, D is TRBD1 (5 bases). Germline lookup yields CDR1 WSHSY and CDR2 SAAADI. Trimming left V 8 bases short and J 2 bases short, with 19 bases between. This CDR3 region has 15 residues. The CDR3 DNA follows: TGCGCCAGCGGCCTGACTGGGGCAGGGACCTACGAGCAGTACTTC. Residues: CASGLTGAGTYEQYF.

This rearrangement joins TRBV2 to TRBJ1-2, with D possibly matching TRBD1 (5 bases). Between the trimmed V and J ends, which lost 7 bases and 7 bases, there was a span of 19 bases. The CDR3 loop spans 14 amino acids. Germline V gives CDR1 SNHLY, CDR2 FYNNEI. CDR3 coding DNA: TGTGCCAGCACGGAGTGGGGGGGATATGGTGGCTACACCTTC. Protein product: CASTEWGGYGGYTF. Based on the CDR3 plus reference TRBV2 and TRBJ1-2, the full variable domain is EPEVTQTPSHQVTQMGQEVILRCVPISNHLYFYWYRQILGQKVEFLVSFYNNEISEKSEIFDDQFSVERPDGSNFTLKIRSTKLEDSAMYFCASTEWGGYGGYTFGSGTRLTVV.

The chain employs TRBV2 and TRBJ2-5; 9 bases fit TRBD1. The trim removed 6 bases at V and 4 bases at J, leaving 6 bases unmatched. The CDR3 consists of 14 residues. Germline V CDR1 and CDR2: SNHLY, FYNNEI. The CDR3 DNA follows: TGTGCCAGCAGGAGACAGGGGGGTGGAGAGACCCAGTACTTC. The encoded protein is CASRRQGGGETQYF. Full variable domain (remainder filled in from reference TRBV2 and TRBJ2-5): EPEVTQTPSHQVTQMGQEVILRCVPISNHLYFYWYRQILGQKVEFLVSFYNNEISEKSEIFDDQFSVERPDGSNFTLKIRSTKLEDSAMYFCASRRQGGGETQYFGPGTRLLVL.

Here the CDR3 reads CASSSLSPSRAFF. CDR3 DNA sequence: TGCGCCAGCAGCTCGCTGAGTCCATCTCGGGCTTTCTTT. The chain carries TRBV5-1 and TRBJ1-1; no firm D call. The CDR3 length is 13 residues. CDR1 and CDR2 (germline): SGHRS, YFSETQ. Trimming pared 3 bases from V and 11 bases from J, leaving 17 bases between.

V usage is TRBV7-2 and J usage is TRBJ2-7; no definite D call. Germline CDR1 and CDR2: SGHTA and FQGNSA. Trimming stripped 2 bases from V and 0 bases from J, with 8 bases between. CDR3 length equals 14 residues. CDR3 DNA: TGTGCCAGCAGCTTATTGCGGTCCTCCTACGAGCAGTACTTC. Translation gives CASSLLRSSYEQYF.

This rearrangement joins TRBV7-2 to TRBJ2-5; 7 bases fit TRBD2. CDR3 length: 13 residues. Germline V gene data show CDR1 as SGHTA and CDR2 as FQGNSA. J was trimmed by 3 bases and V by 5 bases; bases with no gene match: 3. This CDR3 is CASSPGLEETQYF. In DNA form, the CDR3 reads TGTGCCAGCAGCCCCGGACTAGAAGAGACCCAGTACTTC.

This clone was seen just once. The rearrangement joins TRBV7-2 to TRBJ1-1, with unresolved D. Germline CDR1 SGHTA, CDR2 FQGNSA. V lost 2 bases to trimming and J lost 4 bases, with 8 bases between them. The CDR3 runs 13 residues. CDR3 residues: CASSLSPSTEAFF. CDR3 DNA sequence: TGTGCCAGCAGCTTATCACCGAGCACTGAAGCTTTCTTT.